The clone carrying this T cell receptor (beta chain) was counted many times. Its antigen is unknown. The sample originates from a study of regulatory T cells in long-lasting Graves disease. The study, taken as a whole, reports: Favoring TRBV28, TRBJ1-2 and TRBJ2-5 was a feature seen in persistent disease.

Stated time point: newly diagnosed GD, antithyroid drugs for less than 3 months. The TCR library was made from RNA that had been extracted from PBMCs in TRIzol. From each patient, nine milliliters of peripheral blood was drawn and collected into an EDTA anticoagulant tube. The J segment lost 3 bases and the V segment lost 6 bases, leaving 14 bases of the junction unmatched. This CDR3 region has 15 residues. Germline CDR1 and CDR2: DFQATT and SNEGSKA (reference sequence). The TCR beta library used iRepertoire HTBI primers with Arm-PCR amplification of CDR3. TCRdb used MiXCR to reprocess the multiplex PCR reads, holding one entry per CDR3 protein. Of some 490,000 distinct CDR3 sequences in the sample, about 12% were seen once. These data are also associated with another study on T cells in Graves' hyperthyroidism and ophthalmopathy. That paper states: The HTBI set primed first-round TCR CDR3 RT-PCR.

The J gene is TRBJ2-7, the V gene TRBV20-1; TRBD2 matches 7 bases. This sequence was found in a woman aged 25 to 39 with Graves disease. This specimen consisted of peripheral blood mononuclear cells (PBMCs), obtained at new diagnosis, from a patient treated with antithyroid drugs. This CDR3 reads CSAPGGRFPLYEQYF. The CDR3 nucleotides are TGCAGTGCCCCGGGGGGAAGGTTTCCCCTCTACGAGCAGTACTTC.